A selection of T cell receptor beta chains follows, all from one sample in a study of cytomegalovirus exposure and HLA in healthy donors. Sequencing was performed with immunoSEQ multiplex PCR; in TCRdb, only in-frame clones are kept and a portion is missing. The profile shows around 300,000 clones, roughly 90% of them singletons. The sample consisted of PBMCs. The receptors stem from a woman aged 18 to 35 in good health and CMV-seronegative. Each CDR3 is given with its conserved first and last residue. A D gene is named only where the DNA matches it firmly. Expanded clones get a size class; other rows say once, few or many, or leave the size out.

d_call,clone_size,j_call,v_call,cdr3_nt,cdr3_aa
.,.,TRBJ2-1,TRBV9,TGTGCCAGCTCGGGACTGGGGAGGTCCTACAATGAGCAGTTCTTC,CASSGLGRSYNEQFF
.,.,TRBJ2-5,TRBV4-3,TGCGCCAGCAGCGAGAAAGGGGGGGTCGAGACCCAGTACTTC,CASSEKGGVETQYF
TRBD2,.,TRBJ2-5,TRBV9,TGTGCCAGCAGCGTAGGGACTAGCGGGAGAGGAGAGACCCAGTACTTC,CASSVGTSGRGETQYF
TRBD1,.,TRBJ1-4,TRBV25-1,TGTGCCAGCAGTGGCACCCCGGGACAGATAAATGAAAAACTGTTTTTT,CASSGTPGQINEKLFF
.,.,TRBJ1-1,TRBV9,TGTGCCAGCAGCGTATGGGGAGGGGCGGAAGAAGCTTTCTTT,CASSVWGGAEEAFF
TRBD1,.,TRBJ1-1,TRBV29-1,TGCAGCGTAGCCGGGACAGTGACTGAAGCTTTCTTT,CSVAGTVTEAFF
TRBD1,once,TRBJ1-1,TRBV4-1,TGCGCCAGCAGCCAAGTGCAGGGGGGGAACACTGAAGCTTTCTTT,CASSQVQGGNTEAFF
TRBD2,.,TRBJ2-3,TRBV29-1,TGCAGCGGCGCTAGCGGGAGATCTACAGATACGCAGTATTTT,CSGASGRSTDTQYF
.,few,TRBJ2-1,TRBV27,TGTGCCAGCAGTTTAGTCCCCCCCGGGGAGCAGTTCTTC,CASSLVPPGEQFF
TRBD2,.,TRBJ2-1,TRBV5-1,TGCGCCAGCAGCTCCGGACTAGCGGGCTACAATGAGCAGTTCTTC,CASSSGLAGYNEQFF
.,.,TRBJ1-5,TRBV28,TGTGCCAGCAGGGAGGGTCCTAGCAATCAGCCCCAGCATTTT,CASREGPSNQPQHF
.,.,TRBJ1-4,TRBV7-2,TGTGCCAGCAGCTTAGAATGGGGAGGACTGTTTTTT,CASSLEWGGLFF
TRBD2,once,TRBJ2-1,TRBV15,TGTGCCACCAGCAGAGACGAACTAGCGGCCTATCGTACTTATCATGAGCAGTTCTTC,CATSRDELAAYRTYHEQFF
TRBD1,.,TRBJ2-7,TRBV28,TGTGCCAGCAGTTTCCCTCCTGGGACAGGGGCATACGAGCAGTACTTC,CASSFPPGTGAYEQYF
TRBD1,.,TRBJ1-5,TRBV6-1,TGTGCCAGCAGATTACAGGGGGCGGGGGCCCCCCAGCATTTT,CASRLQGAGAPQHF
TRBD2,.,TRBJ2-1,TRBV30,TGTGCCTGGAAGACTAGCGGCCTCAGGAGGTACAATGAGCAGTTCTTC,CAWKTSGLRRYNEQFF
.,.,TRBJ1-5,TRBV30,TGTGCCTGGAGTGTCCCCGGAGGGCAGCTAAGCAATCAGCCCCAGCATTTT,CAWSVPGGQLSNQPQHF
TRBD2,.,TRBJ2-7,TRBV5-6,TGTGCCAGCAGCTTGAGACTAGCGACGAGCTCCTACGAGCAGTACTTC,CASSLRLATSSYEQYF
TRBD2,.,TRBJ2-3,TRBV29-1,TGCAGCGTTGTGGGAGGGGCTCCTAGCACAGATACGCAGTATTTT,CSVVGGAPSTDTQYF
TRBD1,.,TRBJ1-1,TRBV19,TGTGCCAGTAGCCGGACAGGGGTAGGGACTGAAGCTTTCTTT,CASSRTGVGTEAFF
.,.,TRBJ1-2,TRBV28,TGTGCCAGCAGGCTCGGAGGCTATGGCTACACCTTC,CASRLGGYGYTF
TRBD2,.,TRBJ2-3,TRBV4-3,TGCGCCAGCAGCCACGCTAGCGGGATCACAGATACGCAGTATTTT,CASSHASGITDTQYF
.,few,TRBJ1-6,TRBV11-2,TGTGCCAGCAGCTTTCCAGGGGTTGGTTCACCCCTCCACTTT,CASSFPGVGSPLHF
.,.,TRBJ1-2,TRBV4-1,TGCGCCAGCAGCCAAGATACCGAGTATGGCTACACCTTC,CASSQDTEYGYTF
.,.,TRBJ2-7,TRBV27,TGTGCCAGCGGAAAATCGGGGTACGAGCAGTACTTC,CASGKSGYEQYF
.,once,TRBJ2-3,TRBV7-2,TGTGCCAGCAGCGAATACGGAAGGTTTGGGGGGATAGCAGATACGCAGTATTTT,CASSEYGRFGGIADTQYF
TRBD1,.,TRBJ2-5,TRBV27,TGTGCCAGCGGGCGGGACAGGGGAACGGAGACCCAGTACTTC,CASGRDRGTETQYF
TRBD1,once,TRBJ1-4,TRBV2,TGTGCCAGCAGGGTCCCGGGACAGGGTTTTATTGCAACTAATGAAAAACTGTTTTTT,CASRVPGQGFIATNEKLFF
.,.,TRBJ2-2,TRBV19,TGTGCCAGTAGTATCATGGCGGCGAGAGCCTTCACCGGGGAGCTGTTTTTT,CASSIMAARAFTGELFF
.,.,TRBJ2-3,TRBV7-2,TGTGCCAGCAGCCGACGCGGGGATACGCAGTATTTT,CASSRRGDTQYF
TRBD2,.,TRBJ2-2,TRBV6-1,TGTGCCAGCAGTGAAGATTCAAGCGGGAGGGCCGTGGGGGAGCTGTTTTTT,CASSEDSSGRAVGELFF
TRBD1,few,TRBJ1-1,TRBV4-1,TGCGCCAGCAGTCCCAGACAGGGAGTTGGCACTGAAGCTTTCTTT,CASSPRQGVGTEAFF
TRBD2,.,TRBJ2-7,TRBV7-6,TGTGCCAGCAGCTTAGGCGGGGGGACCAAAACCTACGAGCAGTACTTC,CASSLGGGTKTYEQYF
.,.,TRBJ1-1,TRBV4-1,TGCGCCAGCAGCCAATACTTGAACACTGAAGCTTTCTTT,CASSQYLNTEAFF
TRBD1,.,TRBJ1-2,TRBV9,TGTGCCAGCAGCGTAGATCCGAGAGGGACAGATGATTATGGCTACACCTTC,CASSVDPRGTDDYGYTF
.,few,TRBJ1-2,TRBV27,TGTGCCAGCAGTTTCCAGGGTGTGGGCTACACCTTC,CASSFQGVGYTF
.,.,TRBJ2-1,TRBV13,TGTGCCAGCAGCTTAATAGGATCAGGGGTTTATGAGCAGTTCTTC,CASSLIGSGVYEQFF
.,few,TRBJ1-4,TRBV6-9,TGTGCCAGCACTCATCCAATAGGAGTAAAACTGTTTTTT,CASTHPIGVKLFF
.,.,TRBJ1-6,TRBV28,TGTGCCAGCAGTTTCCTCCCCCAGGGGATCACCTATAATTCACCCCTCCACTTT,CASSFLPQGITYNSPLHF
.,.,TRBJ2-1,TRBV10-1,TGCGCCAGCAGCTACGAGGGAGGGGGATACAATGAGCAGTTCTTC,CASSYEGGGYNEQFF
.,.,TRBJ2-3,TRBV27,TGTGCCAGCAGTCAAATCACAGGGAAAGGAACAGATACGCAGTATTTT,CASSQITGKGTDTQYF
.,.,TRBJ2-7,TRBV19,TGTGCCGTTAAGGCGGGGAGCTCCTACGAGCAGTACTTC,CAVKAGSSYEQYF
.,.,TRBJ2-7,TRBV7-6,TGTGCCAGCAGCTTAGCGGACAACTCCTACGAGCAGTACTTC,CASSLADNSYEQYF
.,.,TRBJ2-7,TRBV27,TGTGCCAGCAGTGGACGGGACTACGAGCAGTACTTC,CASSGRDYEQYF
TRBD1,.,TRBJ2-2,TRBV7-6,TGTGCCAGCAGCTTAGTCGGGACAGTCGGGCCCACGAACACCGGGGAGCTGTTTTTT,CASSLVGTVGPTNTGELFF
TRBD1,few,TRBJ1-2,TRBV29-1,TGCAGCGTTGAACTGGACAGGGTCTATGGCTACACCTTC,CSVELDRVYGYTF
TRBD2,.,TRBJ2-1,TRBV30,TGTGCCTGGAGCTACCTAGCGGTTTACAATGAGCAGTTCTTC,CAWSYLAVYNEQFF
TRBD2,.,TRBJ2-3,TRBV5-1,TGCGCCAGCAGCACCGTAGTGGCGGGAGACTTCACAGATACGCAGTATTTT,CASSTVVAGDFTDTQYF
TRBD2,.,TRBJ2-1,TRBV6-1,TGTGCCAGCAGTGAAGCGCGACTAGCGGGAGTGGAGCAGTTCTTC,CASSEARLAGVEQFF
.,.,TRBJ2-4,TRBV4-1,TGCGCCAGCAGCCACTATAGCGGCTACGAAAACATTCAGTACTTC,CASSHYSGYENIQYF
TRBD1,many,TRBJ2-5,TRBV15,TGTGCCACCAGCAGAGACCGACAGGGATCCGAGACCCAGTACTTC,CATSRDRQGSETQYF
TRBD1,.,TRBJ1-2,TRBV28,TGTGCCAGCAGTCCCTCGGGACAGGGGGCCTACTATGGCTACACCTTC,CASSPSGQGAYYGYTF
.,.,TRBJ2-5,TRBV7-5,TGTGTCAGAAGCTTAGTTTGCTTAGACAGCAGCCTACAAGAGACCCAGTACTTC,CVRSLVCLDSSLQETQYF